A selection of T cell receptor beta chains follows, all from one sample in a study of blood T cells in healthy people across ages. A single record per CDR3 protein comes from TCRdb applying MiXCR to the 5' RACE reads. The data hold approximately 600,000 distinct CDR3 sequences, with 45% to 65% observed a single time. The sequenced sample consisted of blood. The receptors shown here come from a man in his 60s in good health. Both conserved end residues are part of each CDR3. Fields, in order: CDR3 protein, CDR3 DNA, V gene, clone size, D gene, J gene. A D gene is named only where the DNA matches it firmly. Some rows mark clone size as missing; the rest say once, few, many or name a class of expanded clone.

CDR3: CSARGLAKETQYF; DNA: TGCAGTGCTAGAGGGCTAGCTAAAGAGACCCAGTACTTC; V: TRBV20-1; size: .; D: .; J: TRBJ2-5
CDR3: CASSLAGGTSVEQFF; DNA: TGTGCCAGCAGCTTAGCTGGGGGGACTAGCGTTGAGCAGTTCTTC; V: TRBV7-2; size: few; D: TRBD2; J: TRBJ2-1
CDR3: CASTGLEETQYF; DNA: TGTGCCAGCACGGGACTAGAAGAGACCCAGTACTTC; V: TRBV11-2; size: many; D: TRBD2; J: TRBJ2-5
CDR3: CAISQTSDEQYF; DNA: TGTGCCATCAGTCAGACATCTGACGAGCAGTACTTC; V: TRBV10-3; size: few; D: .; J: TRBJ2-7
CDR3: CASSRYRDSYEQYF; DNA: TGTGCCAGCAGTAGATACAGGGATTCCTACGAGCAGTACTTC; V: TRBV6-5; size: .; D: .; J: TRBJ2-7
CDR3: CSVSDTYEQYF; DNA: TGCAGTGTCTCGGACACCTACGAGCAGTACTTC; V: TRBV20-1; size: few; D: .; J: TRBJ2-7
CDR3: CASSERLVGNTEAFF; DNA: TGTGCCAGCAGTGAACGGTTGGTCGGGAACACTGAAGCTTTCTTT; V: TRBV2; size: few; D: .; J: TRBJ1-1
CDR3: CASSPTGQENYGYTF; DNA: TGTGCCAGCAGCCCCACGGGACAGGAGAACTATGGCTACACCTTC; V: TRBV5-5; size: .; D: TRBD1; J: TRBJ1-2
CDR3: CASSQGRGGVFWWFF; DNA: TGTGCCAGCAGCCAAGGTCGCGGGGGAGTTTTTTGGTGGTTCTTC; V: TRBV3-1; size: .; D: TRBD2; J: TRBJ2-1
CDR3: CASSLGGGRQGSETQYF; DNA: TGTGCCAGCAGTTTGGGTGGAGGGCGACAGGGGTCGGAGACCCAGTACTTC; V: TRBV28; size: .; D: TRBD1; J: TRBJ2-5
CDR3: CASSSTGSLGEKLFF; DNA: TGTGCCAGCAGCTCTACAGGGTCTCTAGGGGAAAAACTGTTTTTT; V: TRBV7-9; size: .; D: .; J: TRBJ1-4
CDR3: CATSSLAGETQYF; DNA: TGTGCCACCAGCAGCCTGGCGGGAGAGACCCAGTACTTC; V: TRBV15; size: few; D: .; J: TRBJ2-5
CDR3: CSAPDRGGSPLHF; DNA: TGCAGTGCCCCGGACAGGGGCGGCTCACCCCTCCACTTT; V: TRBV20-1; size: .; D: TRBD1; J: TRBJ1-6
CDR3: CASSSPTGGDYGYTF; DNA: TGTGCCAGCAGTTCACCGACAGGGGGTGACTATGGCTACACCTTC; V: TRBV28; size: many; D: TRBD1; J: TRBJ1-2
CDR3: CASGLAGGHEQYF; DNA: TGCGCCAGTGGACTAGCGGGGGGGCACGAGCAGTACTTC; V: TRBV10-2; size: many; D: TRBD2; J: TRBJ2-7
CDR3: CASRAASGGSYNEQFF; DNA: TGTGCCAGCAGGGCCGCTAGCGGGGGTTCCTACAATGAGCAGTTCTTC; V: TRBV5-4; size: .; D: TRBD2; J: TRBJ2-1
CDR3: CASSEMEGTEAFF; DNA: TGTGCCAGCAGTGAGATGGAGGGTACTGAAGCTTTCTTT; V: TRBV6-1; size: .; D: .; J: TRBJ1-1
CDR3: CASKPGQLNEKLFF; DNA: TGTGCCAGCAAGCCGGGACAGCTTAATGAAAAACTGTTTTTT; V: TRBV12-3/TRBV12-4; size: .; D: TRBD1; J: TRBJ1-4
CDR3: CSVEGQGSSPLHF; DNA: TGCAGCGTTGAAGGACAGGGAAGTTCACCCCTCCACTTT; V: TRBV29-1; size: .; D: TRBD1; J: TRBJ1-6
CDR3: CASRGPQFQETQYF; DNA: TGTGCCAGCAGGGGACCACAATTCCAAGAGACCCAGTACTTC; V: TRBV12-3/TRBV12-4; size: many; D: .; J: TRBJ2-5
CDR3: CASSLRTGLRETQYF; DNA: TGTGCCAGCAGTTTAAGGACAGGGCTTCGAGAGACCCAGTACTTC; V: TRBV28; size: .; D: TRBD1; J: TRBJ2-5
CDR3: CASSPQAEYTTNGYTF; DNA: TGTGCCAGCTCACCCCAAGCGGAATACACAACTAATGGCTACACCTTC; V: TRBV18; size: .; D: .; J: TRBJ1-2
CDR3: CSARATARVETQYF; DNA: TGCAGTGCTAGAGCGACAGCCCGAGTAGAGACCCAGTACTTC; V: TRBV20-1; size: once; D: .; J: TRBJ2-5
CDR3: CASAIGRDNEQFF; DNA: TGTGCCAGTGCCATCGGACGGGACAATGAGCAGTTCTTC; V: TRBV2; size: once; D: .; J: TRBJ2-1
CDR3: CASSLAAGTNEKLFF; DNA: TGCGCCAGCAGCTTGGCGGCGGGAACTAATGAAAAACTGTTTTTT; V: TRBV5-1; size: .; D: .; J: TRBJ1-4
CDR3: CASRPGTGNNQPQHF; DNA: TGTGCCAGCAGACCCGGGACAGGGAACAATCAGCCCCAGCATTTT; V: TRBV6-6; size: few; D: TRBD1; J: TRBJ1-5
CDR3: CASSQAGRRGINEQFF; DNA: TGTGCCAGCAGCCAAGCCGGGAGGAGGGGGATCAATGAGCAGTTCTTC; V: TRBV3-1; size: .; D: .; J: TRBJ2-1
CDR3: CSVRDRLLQETQYF; DNA: TGCAGCGTCCGGGACAGACTACTCCAAGAGACCCAGTACTTC; V: TRBV29-1; size: .; D: TRBD1; J: TRBJ2-5
CDR3: CASSHAYTGELFF; DNA: TGTGCCAGCAGCCACGCTTACACCGGGGAGCTGTTTTTT; V: TRBV3-1; size: .; D: .; J: TRBJ2-2
CDR3: CASSQAAGAGTQYF; DNA: TGTGCCAGCAGCCAAGCAGCAGGGGCCGGGACCCAGTACTTC; V: TRBV14; size: .; D: .; J: TRBJ2-5
CDR3: CATSRGRDSYLQETQYF; DNA: TGTGCCACCAGCAGAGGCCGGGACAGTTATCTTCAAGAGACCCAGTACTTC; V: TRBV15; size: .; D: TRBD1; J: TRBJ2-5
CDR3: CVSPRSGAAYNEQFF; DNA: TGTGTCAGCCCGAGGAGCGGGGCGGCCTACAATGAGCAGTTCTTC; V: TRBV28; size: .; D: TRBD2; J: TRBJ2-1
CDR3: CASSSPGVTNEKLFF; DNA: TGTGCCAGCAGTTCTCCAGGGGTAACTAATGAAAAACTGTTTTTT; V: TRBV6-5; size: few; D: .; J: TRBJ1-4
CDR3: CASSPSGSLSYEQYF; DNA: TGTGCCAGCAGCCCTTCTGGGTCCCTCTCCTACGAGCAGTACTTC; V: TRBV14; size: .; D: .; J: TRBJ2-7
CDR3: CASSEGGYYNEQYF; DNA: TGTGCCAGCAGTGAAGGGGGGTACTACAATGAGCAGTACTTC; V: TRBV6-1; size: .; D: .; J: TRBJ2-7
CDR3: CASRAQYNEQFF; DNA: TGTGCCAGCAGGGCACAGTACAATGAGCAGTTCTTC; V: TRBV6-1; size: .; D: .; J: TRBJ2-1
CDR3: CASSLKGVEAFF; DNA: TGTGCCAGCAGCTTGAAAGGGGTTGAAGCTTTCTTT; V: TRBV7-9; size: few; D: .; J: TRBJ1-1
CDR3: CASSQERRSGTFVNSPLHF; DNA: TGCGCCAGCAGCCAAGAACGGCGGTCAGGGACTTTTGTAAATTCACCCCTCCACTTT; V: TRBV4-1; size: .; D: .; J: TRBJ1-6
CDR3: CASSRRGQGYSPLHF; DNA: TGTGCCAGCAGCCGCCGGGGACAGGGCTATTCACCCCTCCACTTT; V: TRBV7-9; size: .; D: TRBD1; J: TRBJ1-6
CDR3: CASSPSGTWVEETQYF; DNA: TGTGCCAGCAGCCCGAGTGGGACCTGGGTAGAGGAGACCCAGTACTTC; V: TRBV7-9; size: few; D: .; J: TRBJ2-5
CDR3: CAIPRDSSYNSPLHF; DNA: TGTGCCATCCCACGGGACAGCTCCTATAATTCACCCCTCCACTTT; V: TRBV7-9; size: few; D: TRBD1; J: TRBJ1-6
CDR3: CASSYSGTENTEAFF; DNA: TGTGCCAGCAGTTACTCAGGGACAGAGAACACTGAAGCTTTCTTT; V: TRBV6-5; size: .; D: TRBD1; J: TRBJ1-1
CDR3: CARSSTGSAFF; DNA: TGCGCCCGCAGCTCGACAGGCTCGGCTTTCTTT; V: TRBV5-1; size: .; D: .; J: TRBJ1-1
CDR3: CASSRRDGNTEAFF; DNA: TGTGCCAGCAGCCGCCGGGACGGGAACACTGAAGCTTTCTTT; V: TRBV7-9; size: few; D: .; J: TRBJ1-1
CDR3: CASSTVIGRNLNYGYTF; DNA: TGTGCCAGCAGCACCGTTATAGGCCGGAACTTAAACTATGGCTACACCTTC; V: TRBV7-2; size: .; D: .; J: TRBJ1-2
CDR3: CASGQFYGYTF; DNA: TGTGCCAGCGGACAGTTCTATGGCTACACCTTC; V: TRBV6-1; size: .; D: .; J: TRBJ1-2
CDR3: CASSRDRGSDGYTF; DNA: TGTGCCAGCAGCCGGGACAGGGGCTCGGATGGCTACACCTTC; V: TRBV6-1; size: .; D: TRBD1; J: TRBJ1-2
CDR3: CASSFAIPSGGADNEQFF; DNA: TGTGCCAGCAGCTTCGCCATCCCTAGCGGGGGGGCCGACAATGAGCAGTTCTTC; V: TRBV7-8; size: .; D: TRBD2; J: TRBJ2-1
CDR3: CASRMGFLETQYF; DNA: TGTGCCAGCAGGATGGGCTTTCTTGAGACCCAGTACTTC; V: TRBV2; size: .; D: .; J: TRBJ2-5
CDR3: CASSEYPGRRVSPLHF; DNA: TGTGCCAGCAGTGAATATCCAGGCCGAAGGGTTTCACCCCTCCACTTT; V: TRBV25-1; size: .; D: .; J: TRBJ1-6
CDR3: CSASLGDGTDTQYF; DNA: TGCAGTGCTAGTCTCGGGGACGGCACAGATACGCAGTATTTT; V: TRBV20-1; size: .; D: .; J: TRBJ2-3
CDR3: CASSPRADYNEQFF; DNA: TGCGCCAGCAGCCCCCGAGCCGATTACAATGAGCAGTTCTTC; V: TRBV5-1; size: .; D: .; J: TRBJ2-1